Listed below are T cell receptor beta chains from one sample, sequenced in a study of blood T cell repertoires in COVID-19. Data came from immunoSEQ multiplex PCR; TCRdb stores just in-frame clones and leaves some out. This sample has about 200,000 clones, with approximately 80% found just once. The sequenced sample consisted of peripheral blood. All receptors derive from a man in his forties with acute or convalescent COVID-19. Both conserved end residues are part of each CDR3. Each record gives: V gene, J gene, CDR3 length, CDR3 protein.

v_gene: TRBV5-1
j_gene: TRBJ1-1
len: 15
CDR3aa: CASSPGGQGSTEAFF

v_gene: TRBV15
j_gene: TRBJ2-5
len: 14
CDR3aa: CATSWGGGQETQYF

v_gene: TRBV7-9
j_gene: TRBJ2-1
len: 17
CDR3aa: CASSGGGSGRTRNEQFF

v_gene: TRBV6-4
j_gene: TRBJ2-1
len: 15
CDR3aa: CASSAGAGAGNEQFF

v_gene: TRBV27
j_gene: TRBJ2-7
len: 13
CDR3aa: CASSLTGTLEQYF

v_gene: TRBV6-6
j_gene: TRBJ1-1
len: 15
CDR3aa: CASSSTTGSGTEAFF

v_gene: TRBV4-1
j_gene: TRBJ1-1
len: 16
CDR3aa: CASSHSSGNRNTEAFF

v_gene: TRBV2
j_gene: TRBJ2-3
len: 15
CDR3aa: CASRSGLAGVDTQYF

v_gene: TRBV14
j_gene: TRBJ1-6
len: 15
CDR3aa: CASSQGGQGDSPLHF

v_gene: TRBV7-8
j_gene: TRBJ2-1
len: 14
CDR3aa: CASSSLAGEGEQFF

v_gene: TRBV19
j_gene: TRBJ1-1
len: 13
CDR3aa: CASTGTLNTEAFF

v_gene: TRBV30
j_gene: TRBJ1-1
len: 15
CDR3aa: CAWSVLGGISTEAFF

v_gene: TRBV12-5
j_gene: TRBJ1-1
len: 14
CDR3aa: CASGDLGANTEAFF

v_gene: TRBV18
j_gene: TRBJ1-1
len: 13
CDR3aa: CASSPGQGAEAFF

v_gene: TRBV29-1
j_gene: TRBJ2-2
len: 13
CDR3aa: CSVVAGGTGELFF

v_gene: TRBV6-5
j_gene: TRBJ1-1
len: 16
CDR3aa: CASSYSQRTENTEAFF

v_gene: TRBV3-1/TRBV3-2
j_gene: TRBJ1-2
len: 17
CDR3aa: CASSQDRVSRVRYGYTF

v_gene: TRBV9
j_gene: TRBJ2-2
len: 15
CDR3aa: CASSFGTVNTGELFF

v_gene: TRBV5-6
j_gene: TRBJ2-7
len: 16
CDR3aa: CASSGTLAGGPHEQYF

v_gene: TRBV4-2
j_gene: TRBJ2-7
len: 15
CDR3aa: CASSQDHRGTYEQYF

v_gene: TRBV6-5
j_gene: TRBJ2-1
len: 11
CDR3aa: CASRQRNEQFF

v_gene: TRBV11-2
j_gene: TRBJ2-3
len: 16
CDR3aa: CASSFRLAAQGDTQYF

v_gene: TRBV2
j_gene: TRBJ2-6
len: 15
CDR3aa: CASKNNRAGANVLTF

v_gene: TRBV7-2
j_gene: TRBJ2-7
len: 16
CDR3aa: CASSPYGLQKSYEQYF

v_gene: TRBV6-2/TRBV6-3
j_gene: TRBJ2-7
len: 12
CDR3aa: CASSPLGLEQYF

v_gene: TRBV9
j_gene: TRBJ1-3
len: 16
CDR3aa: CASRDGQAASGNTIYF

v_gene: TRBV5-4
j_gene: TRBJ2-5
len: 14
CDR3aa: CASSLAGIQETQYF

v_gene: TRBV7-9
j_gene: TRBJ2-2
len: 14
CDR3aa: CASSPGGATGELFF

v_gene: TRBV6-2/TRBV6-3
j_gene: TRBJ2-1
len: 17
CDR3aa: CASSYSTSGSPSYEQFF

v_gene: TRBV3-1/TRBV3-2
j_gene: TRBJ2-3
len: 19
CDR3aa: CASSQSNLAGPFSTDTQYF

v_gene: TRBV19
j_gene: TRBJ1-5
len: 13
CDR3aa: CASSKDRAQPQHF

v_gene: TRBV7-6
j_gene: TRBJ2-7
len: 15
CDR3aa: CASSLAPQVNYEQYF

v_gene: TRBV20-1
j_gene: TRBJ2-1
len: 10
CDR3aa: CSAAGGHRFF

v_gene: TRBV7-2
j_gene: TRBJ2-3
len: 16
CDR3aa: CASSWRGRQLPDTQYF

v_gene: TRBV9
j_gene: TRBJ1-4
len: 15
CDR3aa: CASSFSTVPNEKLFF

v_gene: TRBV27
j_gene: TRBJ2-7
len: 13
CDR3aa: CASRHGQGYEQYF

v_gene: TRBV19
j_gene: TRBJ1-5
len: 14
CDR3aa: CASSSGQGNQPQHF

v_gene: TRBV19
j_gene: TRBJ1-4
len: 15
CDR3aa: CASSRRTGDYEKLFF

v_gene: TRBV7-2
j_gene: TRBJ1-3
len: 13
CDR3aa: CASSLPSRGAIYF

v_gene: TRBV30
j_gene: TRBJ1-1
len: 12
CDR3aa: CAWSRGGTEAFF

v_gene: TRBV2
j_gene: TRBJ2-7
len: 14
CDR3aa: CASSGGQGAYEQYF

v_gene: TRBV30
j_gene: TRBJ1-1
len: 15
CDR3aa: CAWSLPGAMDTEAFF

v_gene: TRBV11-2
j_gene: TRBJ2-3
len: 17
CDR3aa: CASSPRTSGRWPDTQYF

v_gene: TRBV15
j_gene: TRBJ2-7
len: 16
CDR3aa: CATSSLTGVSAYEQYF

v_gene: TRBV28
j_gene: TRBJ2-7
len: 14
CDR3aa: CASSSTWTGGEQYF

v_gene: TRBV7-9
j_gene: TRBJ1-1
len: 13
CDR3aa: CASSPDKSTEAFF

v_gene: TRBV6-6
j_gene: TRBJ1-1
len: 14
CDR3aa: CASSLFGANTEAFF

v_gene: TRBV6-1
j_gene: TRBJ2-2
len: 13
CDR3aa: CASSDRNTGELFF

v_gene: TRBV6-5
j_gene: TRBJ2-3
len: 13
CDR3aa: CASGYGYWDTQYF

v_gene: TRBV11-2
j_gene: TRBJ1-2
len: 14
CDR3aa: CASSFVQTGGGYTF

v_gene: TRBV20-1
j_gene: TRBJ2-3
len: 15
CDR3aa: CSASASEVTTDTQYF

v_gene: TRBV5-1
j_gene: TRBJ1-6
len: 15
CDR3aa: CASSLGDRGSSPLHF

v_gene: TRBV2
j_gene: TRBJ2-1
len: 13
CDR3aa: CASSDGRLNEQFF

v_gene: TRBV5-1
j_gene: TRBJ2-1
len: 18
CDR3aa: CASSSLLGLAGGYNEQFF

v_gene: TRBV25-1
j_gene: TRBJ2-2
len: 15
CDR3aa: CASSTRGTNTGELFF

v_gene: TRBV5-1
j_gene: TRBJ2-7
len: 14
CDR3aa: CASSLWTGRYEQYF

v_gene: TRBV5-1
j_gene: TRBJ2-3
len: 15
CDR3aa: CASSLEGGAADTQYF